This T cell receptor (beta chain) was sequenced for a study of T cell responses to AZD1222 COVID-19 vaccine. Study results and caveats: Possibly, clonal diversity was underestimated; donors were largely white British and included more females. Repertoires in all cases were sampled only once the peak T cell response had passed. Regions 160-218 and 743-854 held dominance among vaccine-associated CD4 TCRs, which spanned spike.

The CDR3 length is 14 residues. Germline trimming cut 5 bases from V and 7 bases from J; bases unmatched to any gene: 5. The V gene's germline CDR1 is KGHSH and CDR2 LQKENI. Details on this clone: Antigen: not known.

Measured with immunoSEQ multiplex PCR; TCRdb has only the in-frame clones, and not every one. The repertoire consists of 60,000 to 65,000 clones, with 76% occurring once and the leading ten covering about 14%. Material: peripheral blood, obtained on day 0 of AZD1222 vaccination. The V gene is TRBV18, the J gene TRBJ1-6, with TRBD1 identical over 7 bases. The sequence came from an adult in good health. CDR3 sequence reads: CASSIDRANSPLHF. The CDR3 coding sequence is TGTGCCAGCTCAATCGACAGGGCGAATTCACCCCTCCACTTT.